Listed below are T cell receptor beta chains from one sample, sequenced in a study of cytomegalovirus exposure and HLA in healthy donors. The protocol was immunoSEQ multiplex PCR, while the TCRdb copy is restricted to in-frame clones and leaves out a portion. The sample includes 160,000 or so clones, more than 75% of them seen just once. Sequenced material: PBMCs. The receptors come from a man aged 18 to 30 in good health and CMV-seropositive. Each CDR3 is given with its conserved first and last residue. The order of the fields is D gene, clone size, V gene, J gene, CDR3 DNA, CDR3 protein. D genes are given only for firm matches. Size is omitted from some rows. Given values are once, few, many or a class for expanded clones.

-,-,TRBV7-9,TRBJ2-3,TGTGCCAGCAGCGTTCTAGACTACACAGATACGCAGTATTTT,CASSVLDYTDTQYF
-,-,TRBV7-9,TRBJ2-5,TGTGCCAGCAGCGAGGGGGGGGCCTGGGAGACCCAGTACTTC,CASSEGGAWETQYF
TRBD2,-,TRBV5-4,TRBJ2-1,TGTGCCAGCAGCTCAACCGGGACTAGCGGGGAGCAGTTCTTC,CASSSTGTSGEQFF
TRBD2,-,TRBV5-4,TRBJ2-2,TGTGCCAGCAGCTTCCTTAGCGGGGGCCAAAGAGCCGGGGAGCTGTTTTTT,CASSFLSGGQRAGELFF
TRBD2,-,TRBV18,TRBJ2-3,TGTGCCAGCTCACCTACCGATAGCGGGAATACAGATACGCAGTATTTT,CASSPTDSGNTDTQYF
-,once,TRBV28,TRBJ1-4,TGTGCCAGCGCAGGACAGAATGAAAAACTGTTTTTT,CASAGQNEKLFF
-,-,TRBV7-3,TRBJ2-7,TGTGCCAGCAGCTTATATTCCGATAGCTCCTACGAGCAGTACTTC,CASSLYSDSSYEQYF
-,-,TRBV25-1,TRBJ2-2,TGTGCCAGCAGTGGGTCTGCGGACAGCACCGGGGAGCTGTTTTTT,CASSGSADSTGELFF
-,-,TRBV4-3,TRBJ1-2,TGCGCCAGCAGCCAAGCCACGGAGTGCTGCCTGTATGGCTACACCTTC,CASSQATECCLYGYTF
-,-,TRBV19,TRBJ2-7,TGTGCCAGTAGTATTTCGGTTCTAGGAGGCTCCTACGAGCAGTACTTC,CASSISVLGGSYEQYF
-,-,TRBV9,TRBJ2-3,TGTGCCAGCAGCGTAGATCTCTTCGATACGCAGTATTTT,CASSVDLFDTQYF
-,few,TRBV19,TRBJ1-6,TGTGCCAGTGGACAGCCGTTGAGTTCACCCCTCCACTTT,CASGQPLSSPLHF
TRBD1,-,TRBV13,TRBJ2-3,TGTGCCAGCATGCAGGGGGCCGCAGATACGCAGTATTTT,CASMQGAADTQYF
-,-,TRBV19,TRBJ2-5,TGTGCCAGTAGTATTACGGGATGGGAGACCCAGTACTTC,CASSITGWETQYF
TRBD1,once,TRBV9,TRBJ1-1,TGTGCCAGCAGCGTGGAAGGGGGCTCTGAAGCTTTCTTT,CASSVEGGSEAFF
TRBD1,-,TRBV6-6,TRBJ1-5,TGTGCCAGCAGTATTAACCGGGACAGGGGGCAGCCCCAGCATTTT,CASSINRDRGQPQHF
-,once,TRBV27,TRBJ2-3,TGTGCCACCGGCCCGGGAGATACGCAGTATTTT,CATGPGDTQYF
-,-,TRBV27,TRBJ1-2,TGTGCCAGCAGTACTCGCTATCGGACAGCCTGGGTTGATTATGGCTACACCTTC,CASSTRYRTAWVDYGYTF
-,-,TRBV11-3,TRBJ2-7,TGTGCCAGCAGCCACCCCTCGGGCGAGCAGTACTTC,CASSHPSGEQYF
TRBD1,-,TRBV5-1,TRBJ2-7,TGCGCCAGCAGCCCGCCCAGGGGGACCTACGAGCAGTACTTC,CASSPPRGTYEQYF
-,-,TRBV19,TRBJ2-1,TGTGCCAGCGCCGGGGAGCGGGCTCCCAATGAGCAGTTCTTC,CASAGERAPNEQFF
-,-,TRBV5-4,TRBJ1-6,TGTGCCAGCAGCTTACCAGGGTCTTCACCCCTCCACTTT,CASSLPGSSPLHF
TRBD1,-,TRBV7-3,TRBJ2-5,TGTGCCAGCAGCTTAACCCCGACAGGGTCTGAGACCCAGTACTTC,CASSLTPTGSETQYF
-,-,TRBV11-2,TRBJ2-2,TGTGCCAGCAGCTTAGTTCAGGGGACCGGGGAGCTGTTTTTT,CASSLVQGTGELFF
TRBD2,-,TRBV10-3,TRBJ2-7,TGTGCCATCAGTGAAGGCGGGAGGCACTACGAGCAGTACTTC,CAISEGGRHYEQYF
-,once,TRBV4-3,TRBJ2-7,TGCGCCAGCAGCCAAGAAATTCAAGGGGACTACGAGCAGTACTTC,CASSQEIQGDYEQYF
TRBD2,-,TRBV27,TRBJ2-1,TGTGCCAGCAGCACCTGGGGGGGGGTCCAACAGTTCTTC,CASSTWGGVQQFF
-,-,TRBV11-3,TRBJ2-1,TGTGCCAGCAGCCCGGACTCCAATGAGCAGTTCTTC,CASSPDSNEQFF
TRBD1,-,TRBV10-3,TRBJ1-2,TGTGCCATCAGCCCCGGGACAGGGAAGTATGGCTACACCTTC,CAISPGTGKYGYTF
TRBD1,-,TRBV25-1,TRBJ2-7,TGTGCCAGGGAAAGACGGGACAGGGGCTACGAGCAGTACTTC,CARERRDRGYEQYF
TRBD1,-,TRBV11-2,TRBJ2-2,TGTGCCAGCAGCACGTGGGACAGAGAAAGCGGGGAGCTGTTTTTT,CASSTWDRESGELFF
-,-,TRBV7-2,TRBJ2-5,TGTGCCAGCAGCTTAGCTGGCTTACAAGAGACCCAGTACTTC,CASSLAGLQETQYF
-,few,TRBV28,TRBJ1-5,TGTGCCAGCAGTAAACGGGGGGGGCATCAGCCCCAGCATTTT,CASSKRGGHQPQHF
-,-,TRBV6-5,TRBJ1-2,TGTGCCAGCAGCCCCGGACACTCTAACTATGGCTACACCTTC,CASSPGHSNYGYTF
-,-,TRBV28,TRBJ2-5,TGTGCCAGCAGTCACAGAAAAGAGACCCAGTACTTC,CASSHRKETQYF
-,-,TRBV9,TRBJ1-3,TGTGCCAGCAGCACAAGACATAGCTCTGGAAACACCATATATTTT,CASSTRHSSGNTIYF
-,-,TRBV7-2,TRBJ1-5,TGTGCCAGCAGCGCAGGACTTCGGAATCAGCCCCAGCATTTT,CASSAGLRNQPQHF
TRBD1,-,TRBV5-1,TRBJ2-7,TGCGCCAGCAGCTTGGGGGGGACAGGGGGACCCTACGAGCAGTACTTC,CASSLGGTGGPYEQYF
-,-,TRBV5-1,TRBJ2-1,TGCGCCAGCAGCCCTAGCATTGGATACAATGAGCAGTTCTTC,CASSPSIGYNEQFF
TRBD2,-,TRBV13,TRBJ2-7,TGTGCCAGCAGCCGACCGGGACTAGCTAAGTACGAGCAGTACTTC,CASSRPGLAKYEQYF
TRBD2,-,TRBV9,TRBJ2-1,TGTGCCAGCAGCGCGAGCGGGGGCCCCTACAATGAGCAGTTCTTC,CASSASGGPYNEQFF
-,-,TRBV7-9,TRBJ1-1,TGTGCCAGCAGCTTAGGGGGAGCTGAAGCTTTCTTT,CASSLGGAEAFF